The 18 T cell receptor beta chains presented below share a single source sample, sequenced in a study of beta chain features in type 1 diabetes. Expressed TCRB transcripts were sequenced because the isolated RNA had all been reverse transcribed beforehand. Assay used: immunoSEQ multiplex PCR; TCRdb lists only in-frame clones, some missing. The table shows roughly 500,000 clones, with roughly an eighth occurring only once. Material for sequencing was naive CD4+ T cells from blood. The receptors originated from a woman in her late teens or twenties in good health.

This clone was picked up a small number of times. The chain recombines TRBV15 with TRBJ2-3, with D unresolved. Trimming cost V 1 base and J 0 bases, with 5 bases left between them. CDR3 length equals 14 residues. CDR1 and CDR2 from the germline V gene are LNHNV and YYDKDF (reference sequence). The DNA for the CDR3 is TGTGCCACCAGCAGAGGACAAAGCACAGATACGCAGTATTTT. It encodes CATSRGQSTDTQYF.

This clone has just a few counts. The CDR3 loop is CASSLWTAPQRGELFF. The CDR3 DNA reads as TGCGCCAGCAGCCTGTGGACAGCACCTCAACGAGGGGAGCTGTTTTTT. The chain carries TRBV5-1 and TRBJ2-2; D is perhaps TRBD1 (6 bases). CDR3 size: 16 residues. From germline, CDR1 is SGHRS and CDR2 YFSETQ. The germline V and J ends were trimmed by 4 bases and 8 bases, with 21 bases remaining between them.

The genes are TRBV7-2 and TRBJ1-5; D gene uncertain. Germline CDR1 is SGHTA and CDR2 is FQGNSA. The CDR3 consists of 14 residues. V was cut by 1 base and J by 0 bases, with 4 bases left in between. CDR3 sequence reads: CASSLVGSNQPQHF. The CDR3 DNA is TGTGCCAGCAGCTTAGTGGGTAGCAATCAGCCCCAGCATTTT.

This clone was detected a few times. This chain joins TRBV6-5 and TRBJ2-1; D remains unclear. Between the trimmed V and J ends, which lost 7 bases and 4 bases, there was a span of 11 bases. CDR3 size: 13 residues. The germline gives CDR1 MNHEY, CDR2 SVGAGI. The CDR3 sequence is CASTSDGYNEQFF. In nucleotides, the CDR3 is TGTGCCAGCACCTCAGACGGATACAATGAGCAGTTCTTC.

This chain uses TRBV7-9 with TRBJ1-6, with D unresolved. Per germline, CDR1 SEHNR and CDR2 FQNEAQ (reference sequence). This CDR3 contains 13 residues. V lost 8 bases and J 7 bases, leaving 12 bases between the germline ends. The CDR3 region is CASGIGGNSPLHF. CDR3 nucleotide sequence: TGTGCCAGCGGCATAGGCGGGAATTCACCCCTCCACTTT.

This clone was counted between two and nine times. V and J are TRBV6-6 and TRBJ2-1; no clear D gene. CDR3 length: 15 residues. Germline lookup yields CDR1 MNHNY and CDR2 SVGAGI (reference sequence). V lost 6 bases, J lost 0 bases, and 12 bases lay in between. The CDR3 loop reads CASSSKTYSYNEQFF. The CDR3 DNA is TGTGCCAGCAGCTCTAAAACATACTCCTACAATGAGCAGTTCTTC.

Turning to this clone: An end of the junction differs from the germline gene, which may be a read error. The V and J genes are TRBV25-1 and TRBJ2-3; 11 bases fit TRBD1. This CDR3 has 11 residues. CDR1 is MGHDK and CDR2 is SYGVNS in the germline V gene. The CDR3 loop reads CASSRDRGLHF. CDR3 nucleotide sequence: TGTGCCAGCAGTCGGGACAGGGGGTTGCATTTT.

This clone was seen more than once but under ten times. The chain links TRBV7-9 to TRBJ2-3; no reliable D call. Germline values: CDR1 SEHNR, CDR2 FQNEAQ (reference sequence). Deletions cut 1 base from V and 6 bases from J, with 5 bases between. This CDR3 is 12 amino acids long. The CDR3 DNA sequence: TGTGCCAGCAGCTTAGAGTGGGATACGCAGTATTTT. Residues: CASSLEWDTQYF.

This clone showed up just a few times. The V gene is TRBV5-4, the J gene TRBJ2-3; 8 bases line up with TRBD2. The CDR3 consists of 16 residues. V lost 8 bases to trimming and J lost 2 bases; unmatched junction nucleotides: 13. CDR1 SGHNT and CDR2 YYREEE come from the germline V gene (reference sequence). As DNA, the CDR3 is TGTGCCAGGCCCCCCGCAGCGGGGGAGCACACAGATACGCAGTATTTT. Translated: CARPPAAGEHTDTQYF.

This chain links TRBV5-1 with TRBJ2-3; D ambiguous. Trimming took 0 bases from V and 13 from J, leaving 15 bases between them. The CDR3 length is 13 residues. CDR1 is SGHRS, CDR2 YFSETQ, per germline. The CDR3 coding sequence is TGCGCCAGCAGCTTGGGCCAGTTGATGATGGAGTATTTT. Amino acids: CASSLGQLMMEYF.

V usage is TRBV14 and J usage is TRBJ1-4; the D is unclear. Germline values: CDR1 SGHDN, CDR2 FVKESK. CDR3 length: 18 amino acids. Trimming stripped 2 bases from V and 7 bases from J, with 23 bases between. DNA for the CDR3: TGTGCCAGCAGCCAAAAATTCGAGGGTGGAGCAATTATTGAAAAACTGTTTTTT. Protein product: CASSQKFEGGAIIEKLFF.

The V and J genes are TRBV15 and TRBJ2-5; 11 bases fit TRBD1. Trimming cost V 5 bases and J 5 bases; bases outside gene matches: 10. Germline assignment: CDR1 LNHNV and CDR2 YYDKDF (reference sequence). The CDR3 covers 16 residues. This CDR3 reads CATSRHPGQGEETQYF. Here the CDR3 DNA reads TGTGCCACCAGCCGACATCCGGGACAGGGGGAGGAGACCCAGTACTTC. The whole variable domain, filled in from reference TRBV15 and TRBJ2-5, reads DAMVIQNPRYQVTQFGKPVTLSCSQTLNHNVMYWYQQKSSQAPKLLFHYYDKDFNNEADTPDNFQSRRPNTSFCFLDIRSPGLGDTAMYLCATSRHPGQGEETQYFGPGTRLLVL.

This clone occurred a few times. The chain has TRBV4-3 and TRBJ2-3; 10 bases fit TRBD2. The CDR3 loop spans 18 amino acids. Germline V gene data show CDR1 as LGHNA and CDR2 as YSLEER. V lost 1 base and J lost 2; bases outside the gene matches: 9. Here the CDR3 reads CASSQAGVAGGHTDTQYF. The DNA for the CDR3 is TGCGCCAGCAGCCAAGCGGGAGTAGCGGGGGGCCACACAGATACGCAGTATTTT.

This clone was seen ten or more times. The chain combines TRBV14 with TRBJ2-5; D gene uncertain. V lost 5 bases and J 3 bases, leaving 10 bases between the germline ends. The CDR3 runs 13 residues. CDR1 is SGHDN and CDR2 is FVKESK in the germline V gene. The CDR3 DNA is TGTGCCAGCAGCTACCGAAGGGAAGAGACCCAGTACTTC. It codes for CASSYRREETQYF.

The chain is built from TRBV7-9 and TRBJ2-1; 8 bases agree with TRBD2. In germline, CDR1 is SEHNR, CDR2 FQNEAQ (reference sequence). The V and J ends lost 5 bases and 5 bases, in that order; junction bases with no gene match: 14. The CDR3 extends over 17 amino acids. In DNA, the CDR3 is TGTGCCAGCAGCCCAACGCGACGACGCGGGGGGCACAATGAGCAGTTCTTC. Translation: CASSPTRRRGGHNEQFF.

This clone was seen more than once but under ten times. CDR3 in DNA: TGTGCCAGCAGTTACAGGCCCAACACCGGGGAGCTGTTTTTT. Protein sequence: CASSYRPNTGELFF. The chain links TRBV6-5 to TRBJ2-2; D is unresolved. The CDR3 has 14 residues. The V and J ends lost 2 bases and 2 bases respectively, with 6 bases between them. CDR1 and CDR2 (germline): MNHEY, SVGAGI.

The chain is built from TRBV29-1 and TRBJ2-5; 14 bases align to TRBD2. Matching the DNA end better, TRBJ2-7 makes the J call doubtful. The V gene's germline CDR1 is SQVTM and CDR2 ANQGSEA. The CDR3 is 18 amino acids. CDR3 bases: TGCAGCGTTGGAAGGGCCGGACTAGCGGGAGGAGCACCCTACGAGCAGTACTTC. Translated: CSVGRAGLAGGAPYEQYF.

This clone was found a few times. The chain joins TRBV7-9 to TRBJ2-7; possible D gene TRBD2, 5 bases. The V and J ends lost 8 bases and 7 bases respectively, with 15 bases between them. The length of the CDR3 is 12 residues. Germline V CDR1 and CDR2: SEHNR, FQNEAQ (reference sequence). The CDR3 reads CASGSVSEEQYF. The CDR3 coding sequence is TGTGCCAGCGGGAGCGTTTCCGAAGAGCAGTACTTC.